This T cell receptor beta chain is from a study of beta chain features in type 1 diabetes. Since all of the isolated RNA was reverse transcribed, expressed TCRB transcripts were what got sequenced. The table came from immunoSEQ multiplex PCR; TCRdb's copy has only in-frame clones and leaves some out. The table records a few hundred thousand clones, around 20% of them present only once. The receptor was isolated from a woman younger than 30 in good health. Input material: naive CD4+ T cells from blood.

CDR3 region: CASKGGDVSGANVLTF. For the CDR3, the DNA is TGTGCCAGTAAGGGGGGGGACGTCTCTGGGGCCAACGTCCTGACTTTC. The V and J genes are TRBV19 and TRBJ2-6; possibly TRBD2 for D (7 bases). The V gene lost 7 bases and the J gene lost 0 bases, with 13 bases spanning the gap. The CDR3 has 16 amino acids. The germline gives CDR1 LNHDA, CDR2 SQIVND (reference sequence). The variable domain in full, with the rest retrieved from reference TRBV19 and TRBJ2-6, is DGGITQSPKYLFRKEGQNVTLSCEQNLNHDAMYWYRQDPGQGLRLIYYSQIVNDFQKGDIAEGYSVSREKKESFPLTVTSAQKNPTAFYLCASKGGDVSGANVLTFGAGSRLTVL.